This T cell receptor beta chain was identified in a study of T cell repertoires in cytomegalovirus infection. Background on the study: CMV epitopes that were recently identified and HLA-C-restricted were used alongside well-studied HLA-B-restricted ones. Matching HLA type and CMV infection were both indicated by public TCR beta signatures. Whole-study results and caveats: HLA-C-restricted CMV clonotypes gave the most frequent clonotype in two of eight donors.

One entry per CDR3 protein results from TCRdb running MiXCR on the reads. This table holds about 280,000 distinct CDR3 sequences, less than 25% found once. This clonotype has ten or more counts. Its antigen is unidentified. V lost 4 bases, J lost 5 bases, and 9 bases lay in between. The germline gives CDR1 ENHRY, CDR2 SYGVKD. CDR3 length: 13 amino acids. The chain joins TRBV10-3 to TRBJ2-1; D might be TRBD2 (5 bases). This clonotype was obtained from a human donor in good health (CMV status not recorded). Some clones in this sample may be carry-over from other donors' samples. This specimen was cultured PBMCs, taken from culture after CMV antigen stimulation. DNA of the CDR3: TGTGCCATCAGTGGGACTGGAAACAATGAGCAGTTCTTC. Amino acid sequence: CAISGTGNNEQFF.